These 20 T cell receptor beta chains were all obtained from the same sample, sequenced in a study. TCRdb passed the RT-PCR reads through MiXCR, listing each CDR3 protein once. This sample has about 680,000 distinct CDR3 sequences, with about 14% found just once. The sample consisted of memory CD4+ T cells from blood. The receptors shown here come from a female donor in good health, serving as a healthy control.

The chain recombines TRBV6-6 with TRBJ2-7; a possible D gene is TRBD2 (6 bases). V dropped 2 bases and J dropped 5 bases, with 10 bases sitting between them. Germline loops: CDR1 MNHNY, CDR2 SVGAGI (reference sequence). CDR3 length equals 13 residues. The CDR3 sequence is CASSYGGENEQYF. CDR3 nucleotide sequence: TGTGCCAGCAGTTACGGCGGGGAGAACGAGCAGTACTTC.

This chain links TRBV30 with TRBJ1-5, with TRBD1 identical over 12 bases. The length of the CDR3 is 14 residues. V lost 4 bases and J lost 6; bases outside the gene matches: 4. Germline lookup yields CDR1 GTSNPN and CDR2 SVGIG (reference sequence). This chain's CDR3 is CAWTGQGAGQPQHF. CDR3 DNA sequence: TGTGCCTGGACGGGACAGGGGGCTGGTCAGCCCCAGCATTTT.

The V call is TRBV6-2 or TRBV6-3, the J call TRBJ2-2; weak D call: TRBD2 (6 bases). Germline V gene data show CDR1 as MNHEY and CDR2 as SVGEGT. V shed 6 bases and J shed 2 bases, with 19 bases lying between them. This CDR3 has 17 amino acids. This CDR3 reads CASSPDRSGRNTGELFF. The CDR3 nucleotides are TGTGCCAGCAGCCCCGACCGTTCCGGGAGAAACACCGGGGAGCTGTTTTTT.

This clonotype was seen a handful of times. CDR3 DNA: TGTGCCAGCAGTTTATCCTCATCCCCCGGGGGCACCGGGGAGCTGTTTTTT. Translation gives CASSLSSSPGGTGELFF. The chain has TRBV27 and TRBJ2-2; D may be TRBD2 (6 bases). The V end lost 0 bases, the J end lost 4 bases, and 15 bases lay between the germline ends. The CDR3 length is 17 residues. CDR1 MNHEY and CDR2 SMNVEV come from the germline V gene (reference sequence).

This clonotype came up many times. The chain couples TRBV7-2 to TRBJ2-4; D is possibly TRBD1 (6 bases). Trimming removed 1 base from V and 8 bases from J, with 15 bases in between. Germline CDR1 and CDR2: SGHTA and FQGNSA. CDR3 length equals 15 residues. In DNA form, the CDR3 reads TGTGCCAGCAGCTTAGAGGGACACTCTCCTTACATTCAGTACTTC. Translating gives CASSLEGHSPYIQYF.

V and J are TRBV5-4 and TRBJ1-1; D gene ambiguous. Trimming pared 3 bases from V and 8 bases from J, leaving 14 bases between. Per germline, CDR1 SGHNT and CDR2 YYREEE (reference sequence). The CDR3 is 13 residues long. The chain's CDR3 is CASSSFPGEEAFF. CDR3 DNA: TGTGCCAGCAGCTCCTTCCCCGGGGAAGAAGCTTTCTTT.

This clonotype was found a few times. The V and J genes are TRBV12-3 or TRBV12-4 and TRBJ2-3; D possibly corresponds to TRBD1 (6 bases). The CDR3 is made up of 13 amino acids. V lost 6 bases, J lost 8 bases, and 15 bases lay in between. The CDR3 sequence: CASSLLGGFTQYF. CDR3 nucleotides: TGTGCCAGCAGCCTACTAGGGGGATTTACGCAGTATTTT.

This clonotype was seen many times. The rearrangement joins TRBV7-3 to TRBJ2-3; D may be TRBD1 (5 bases). V was cut by 6 bases and J by 0 bases, with 10 bases left in between. This CDR3 is built from 14 residues. Germline V gives CDR1 SGHTA, CDR2 FQGTGA. CDR3 bases: TGTGCCAGCAGTAAGGACACGAGCACAGATACGCAGTATTTT. Amino acid sequence: CASSKDTSTDTQYF.

This clonotype appeared many times. The chain joins TRBV12-3 or TRBV12-4 to TRBJ1-2, with 9 bases aligning to TRBD1. CDR3 size: 14 residues. The junction had 6 bases not matched to a gene; V was cut back by 5 bases and J by 5 bases. This CDR3 reads CASSQGQGSYGYTF. The CDR3 DNA reads as TGTGCCAGCAGTCAGGGACAGGGATCATATGGCTACACCTTC.

This sequence joins TRBV10-3 and TRBJ1-1; the D gene is possibly TRBD1 (6 bases). Trimming took 8 bases from V and 4 from J, leaving 17 bases between them. There are 14 residues in the CDR3. Germline V gene sequence: CDR1 ENHRY, CDR2 SYGVKD. CDR3: CAIRPARGGTEAFF. CDR3 bases: TGTGCCATCCGTCCCGCCAGGGGTGGCACTGAAGCTTTCTTT.

The rearrangement links TRBV24-1 to TRBJ2-6, with TRBD1 as a possible D gene (5 bases). CDR3 length: 16 residues. V was pared by 4 bases and J by 5 bases, with 14 bases between. Germline loops: CDR1 KGHDR, CDR2 SFDVKD. The CDR3 DNA sequence: TGTGCCACCAGTGACTCAGGACAAGGGAGGGCCAACGTCCTGACTTTC. The encoded protein is CATSDSGQGRANVLTF.

This clonotype was counted a few times. The chain couples TRBV28 to TRBJ1-2; the D gene is possibly TRBD1 (6 bases). The CDR3 spans 16 residues. V dropped 11 bases and J dropped 5 bases, with 27 bases sitting between them. Germline V gene sequence: CDR1 MDHEN, CDR2 SYDVKM. The CDR3 spells CAGSSRGGARVYGYTF. CDR3 in DNA: TGTGCCGGATCGTCGCGTGGGGGGGCGCGAGTTTATGGCTACACCTTC.

V usage is TRBV20-1 and J usage is TRBJ2-1; D perhaps matches TRBD1 (6 bases). The CDR3 has 13 amino acids. Trimming shortened V by 6 bases and J by 4 bases, and 13 bases separated the two germline ends. In germline, CDR1 is DFQATT, CDR2 SNEGSKA (reference sequence). This CDR3 is CSATDRKYNEQFF. The CDR3 region has the DNA TGCAGTGCAACGGACAGAAAATACAATGAGCAGTTCTTC.

There are many counts of this clonotype. The rearrangement uses TRBV5-8 and TRBJ1-3; possibly TRBD1 for D (6 bases). Trimming shortened V by 4 bases and J by 4 bases, and 15 bases separated the two germline ends. The CDR3 covers 15 residues. Germline CDR1 SGHTS, CDR2 YDEGEE. The CDR3 DNA follows: TGTGCCAGCAGCGGCCGGGACACTATCGGAAACACCATATATTTT. Translation: CASSGRDTIGNTIYF.

The rearrangement links TRBV6-5 to TRBJ2-7, with 11 bases matching TRBD2. CDR1 MNHEY and CDR2 SVGAGI come from the germline V gene. The junction had 6 bases not matched to a gene; V was cut back by 11 bases and J by 0 bases. This CDR3 is 14 amino acids long. CDR3: CAASLAGASYEQYF. The CDR3 DNA sequence: TGTGCCGCATCACTAGCGGGGGCCTCCTACGAGCAGTACTTC.

This clonotype was detected only a few times. The rearrangement uses TRBV3-1 and TRBJ2-7; the D is unclear. The CDR3 contains 11 residues. Between the trimmed V and J ends, which lost 2 bases and 7 bases, there was a span of 6 bases. The germline CDR1 and CDR2 sequences are LGHDT and YNNKEL (reference sequence). CDR3 sequence: CASSQTEEQYF. Here the CDR3 DNA reads TGTGCCAGCAGCCAAACGGAGGAGCAGTACTTC.

This clonotype showed up just a few times. V usage is TRBV5-1 and J usage is TRBJ1-5, with 8 positions matching TRBD1. CDR3 length: 14 amino acids. CDR1 SGHRS and CDR2 YFSETQ come from the germline V gene. J gave up 4 bases and V 4 bases, and 4 bases lay outside the gene matches. For the CDR3, the DNA is TGCGCCAGCAGCATAGGACAGGGAAATCAGCCCCAGCATTTT. This codes for CASSIGQGNQPQHF.

This clonotype has at least ten counts. This chain joins TRBV7-3 and TRBJ1-2, with a possible D match to TRBD1 (6 bases). CDR3 length equals 14 residues. The germline V gene has CDR1 SGHTA and CDR2 FQGTGA. V was shortened by 5 bases and J by 2 bases, with 12 bases between the two germline ends. CDR3 in DNA: TGTGCCAGCAGCCCCGGACAGCTAAACTATGGCTACACCTTC. This encodes CASSPGQLNYGYTF.

This clonotype was detected many times. This chain uses TRBV27 with TRBJ1-1, with D possibly matching TRBD1 (5 bases). Trimming removed 2 bases from V and 6 bases from J, with 10 bases in between. The CDR3 has 13 amino acids. Germline lookup yields CDR1 MNHEY and CDR2 SMNVEV (reference sequence). The CDR3 DNA reads TGTGCCAGCAGTTTACAGGGAGGCGCTGAAGCTTTCTTT. Protein product: CASSLQGGAEAFF.

A few counts support this clonotype. CDR3 in DNA: TGTGCTAGTGGTTCCGGGACAGGGGGCACCGGGGAGCTGTTTTTT. Protein sequence: CASGSGTGGTGELFF. The chain couples TRBV12-5 to TRBJ2-2, with TRBD1 matching over 11 bases. From germline, CDR1 is LGHNT and CDR2 FRNRAP. This CDR3 comprises 15 residues. V dropped 4 bases and J dropped 4; count of bases not matched to a gene: 2. The full variable domain, in which reference TRBV12-5 and TRBJ2-2 provide the parts outside the CDR3, is DARVTQTPRHKVTEMGQEVTMRCQPILGHNTVFWYRQTMMQGLELLAYFRNRAPLDDSGMPKDRFSAEMPDATLATLKIQPSEPRDSAVYFCASGSGTGGTGELFFGEGSRLTVL.